These 13 T cell receptor beta chains came from one sample sequenced in a study of T cell changes during pregnancy in multiple sclerosis. Data came from immunoSEQ multiplex PCR; TCRdb stores just in-frame clones and leaves some out. The sample includes about 38,000 clones, more than 85% seen only once; the top ten take around an eighth. The material sequenced was CD8+ T cells from peripheral blood mononuclear cells, taken after pregnancy. The origin of the receptors is a female donor with multiple sclerosis, enrolled in a pregnancy study.

The chain couples TRBV6-5 to TRBJ2-2, with 8 bases that match TRBD1. The CDR3 is made up of 15 amino acids. Germline-derived CDR1 and CDR2 are MNHEY and SVGAGI. Trimming took 6 bases from V and 6 from J; bases not matched to a gene: 9. The CDR3 sequence: CASSYGQGAPGELFF. CDR3 DNA sequence: TGTGCCAGCAGCTACGGACAGGGAGCACCCGGGGAGCTGTTTTTT.

The CDR3 sequence: CASSERRGSIYEQYF. The DNA of the CDR3 is TGTGCCAGCAGCGAAAGGCGGGGGTCTATCTACGAGCAGTACTTC. The chain employs TRBV7-8 and TRBJ2-7, with 7 bases identical to TRBD2. The CDR3 spans 15 residues. In germline, CDR1 is SGHVS, CDR2 FQNEAQ. Trimming removed 5 bases from V and 3 bases from J; junction bases left unmatched: 10.

This chain links TRBV19 with TRBJ2-7; 8 nucleotides align to TRBD2. Looked up from germline, CDR1 is LNHDA and CDR2 is SQIVND (reference sequence). Trimming at V came to 6 bases and at J to 2 bases, leaving 3 bases not matched to a gene. The CDR3 totals 13 residues. Here the CDR3 reads CASRPAGAYEQYF. CDR3 coding DNA: TGTGCCAGTAGGCCAGCGGGGGCCTACGAGCAGTACTTC.

The rearrangement joins TRBV12-2 to TRBJ2-7; the table's D gene call, TRBD2, was not cross checked with the DNA. TRBV12-2 is recorded as a pseudogene. This CDR3 comprises 13 residues. The CDR3 here is CASRAGGSYEQYF. DNA of the CDR3: TGTGCAAGTCGGGCGGGGGGGTCCTACGAGCAGTACTTC.

This rearrangement joins TRBV7-8 to TRBJ2-7, with TRBD2 identical over 8 bases. Germline assignment: CDR1 SGHVS and CDR2 FQNEAQ. The trim removed 3 bases at V and 3 bases at J, leaving 7 bases unmatched. The CDR3 extends over 15 amino acids. Here the CDR3 DNA reads TGTGCCAGCAGCTTTCCCCGGGGACTAGACTACGAGCAGTACTTC. Translation gives CASSFPRGLDYEQYF.

The V call is TRBV27, the J call TRBJ1-1; the D gene is possibly TRBD1 (6 bases). The CDR3 length is 17 residues. V lost 7 bases, J lost 6 bases, and 27 bases lay in between. Germline CDR1 and CDR2: MNHEY and SMNVEV (reference sequence). CDR3 loop: CASKRIRGGAPRAEAFF. In DNA form, the CDR3 reads TGTGCCAGCAAGAGAATTAGGGGGGGCGCCCCTAGGGCTGAAGCTTTCTTT.

The chain employs TRBV9 and TRBJ1-5, with D tentatively TRBD1 (6 bases). Germline V gene data show CDR1 as SGDLS and CDR2 as YYNGEE. Between the trimmed V and J ends, which lost 4 bases and 1 base, there was a span of 12 bases. CDR3 size: 15 residues. For the CDR3, the DNA is TGTGCCAGCAGCCCCGGGGGGGCCAGCAATCAGCCCCAGCATTTT. Translating gives CASSPGGASNQPQHF.

This chain uses TRBV6-4 with TRBJ2-3, with 14 positions matching TRBD2. The CDR3 runs to 16 residues. V lost 0 bases, J lost 4 bases, and 0 bases stayed unmatched. CDR1 is MRHNA, CDR2 SNTAGT, per germline. The CDR3 here is CASSDSTSGGADTQYF. In DNA form, the CDR3 reads TGTGCCAGCAGTGACTCGACTAGCGGGGGGGCAGATACGCAGTATTTT.

DNA for the CDR3: TGTGCCAGCAGTAACCGGGACAGGGGGCATGAAAAACTGTTTTTT. It is translated as CASSNRDRGHEKLFF. This chain connects TRBV27 to TRBJ1-4, with 12 bases matching TRBD1. Germline CDR1 is MNHEY and CDR2 is SMNVEV (reference sequence). The trim removed 5 bases at V and 6 bases at J, leaving 4 bases unmatched. The length of the CDR3 is 15 residues.

The chain joins TRBV27 to TRBJ2-7; D not certain. V lost 0 bases, J lost 2 bases, and 5 bases lay in between. Germline loops: CDR1 MNHEY, CDR2 SMNVEV (reference sequence). The CDR3 sequence is 13 residues long. The CDR3, as DNA: TGTGCCAGCAGTTTATCGCCTACCTACGAGCAGTACTTC. Protein: CASSLSPTYEQYF.

The gene calls are TRBV2 and TRBJ2-7, with 7 nucleotides matching TRBD1. This CDR3 is built from 16 residues. V trimming: 3 bases; J trimming: 1 base; junction bases outside the gene matches: 9. CDR1 is SNHLY, CDR2 FYNNEI, per germline. CDR3 amino acids: CASSDLGQRMSYEQYF. The CDR3 DNA is TGTGCCAGCAGTGACCTGGGACAGCGGATGTCCTACGAGCAGTACTTC.

V is TRBV5-1 and J is TRBJ2-1, with 10 bases matching TRBD1. CDR1 and CDR2 from the germline V gene are SGHRS and YFSETQ. This CDR3 is built from 16 residues. Unmatched junction bases numbered 4, after V lost 0 bases and J lost 4 bases. The CDR3 nucleotides read TGCGCCAGCAGCTTGGTTGGGACAGGGGCGTACAATGAGCAGTTCTTC. Amino acids: CASSLVGTGAYNEQFF.

The chain has TRBV25-1 and TRBJ2-5, with 12 bases that match TRBD2. V lost 5 bases, J lost 5 bases, and 6 bases stayed unmatched. CDR1 and CDR2 from the germline V gene are MGHDK and SYGVNS. This CDR3 is built from 15 residues. CDR3 DNA sequence: TGTGCCAGCAGTCTCCGACTAGCGGGGGAGGAGACCCAGTACTTC. Encoded protein: CASSLRLAGEETQYF.